This T cell receptor beta chain was identified in a study of shared clonotypes between healthy human individuals. V lost 2 bases and J 5 bases, leaving 7 bases between the germline ends. Germline V gene data show CDR1 as MNHEY and CDR2 as SMNVEV (reference sequence). The CDR3 length is 14 residues. Using immunoSEQ multiplex PCR, the repertoire was profiled, and TCRdb retains in-frame clones only, with some absent. The sample records millions of clones, about 95% being singletons. Findings of the study overall: Non-shared clonotypes had lower generation probabilities than clonotypes shared by all four sorted-subset donors. Read depth was anticipated to influence clonotype sharing among donors.

Positive CCR7 selection of CD45RO-negative cells yielded the naive CD8 cells, and terminally differentiated effector memory CD45RA+ cells were excluded. A remark on this clone: The antigen is undetermined.

The chain recombines TRBV27 with TRBJ1-6; perhaps TRBD1 as D (5 bases). What was sequenced was naive CD8+ T cells sorted from blood. This TCR was recovered from a man aged 18-30 years in good health. CDR3 region: CASSLQGDNSPLHF. CDR3 coding DNA: TGTGCCAGCAGTTTACAAGGGGATAATTCACCCCTCCACTTT.